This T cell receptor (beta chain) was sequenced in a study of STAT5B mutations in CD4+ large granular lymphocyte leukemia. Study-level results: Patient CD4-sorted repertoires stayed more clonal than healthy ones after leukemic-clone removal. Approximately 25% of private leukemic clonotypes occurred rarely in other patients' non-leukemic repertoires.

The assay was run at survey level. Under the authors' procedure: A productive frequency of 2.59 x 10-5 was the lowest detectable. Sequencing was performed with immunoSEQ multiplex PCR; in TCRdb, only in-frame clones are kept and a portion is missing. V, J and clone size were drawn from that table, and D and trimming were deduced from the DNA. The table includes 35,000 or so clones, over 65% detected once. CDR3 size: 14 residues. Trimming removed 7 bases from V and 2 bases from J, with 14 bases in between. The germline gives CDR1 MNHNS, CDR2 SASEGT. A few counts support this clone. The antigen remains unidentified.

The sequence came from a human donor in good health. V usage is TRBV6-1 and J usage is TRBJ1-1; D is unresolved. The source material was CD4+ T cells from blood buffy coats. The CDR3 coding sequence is TGTGCCAGCACCCTAGGGCCGTTAAACACTGAAGCTTTCTTT. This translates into CASTLGPLNTEAFF.